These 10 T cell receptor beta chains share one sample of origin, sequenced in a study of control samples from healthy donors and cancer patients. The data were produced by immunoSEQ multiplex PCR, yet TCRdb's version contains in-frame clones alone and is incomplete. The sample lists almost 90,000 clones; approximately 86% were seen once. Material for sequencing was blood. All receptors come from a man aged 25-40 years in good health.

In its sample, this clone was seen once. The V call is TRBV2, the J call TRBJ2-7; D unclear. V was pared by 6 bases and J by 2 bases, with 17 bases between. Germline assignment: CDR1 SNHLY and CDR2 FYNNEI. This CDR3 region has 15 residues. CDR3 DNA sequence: TGTGCCAGCAGGGTTAGAGACACTCGTACCTACGAGCAGTACTTC. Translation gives CASRVRDTRTYEQYF.

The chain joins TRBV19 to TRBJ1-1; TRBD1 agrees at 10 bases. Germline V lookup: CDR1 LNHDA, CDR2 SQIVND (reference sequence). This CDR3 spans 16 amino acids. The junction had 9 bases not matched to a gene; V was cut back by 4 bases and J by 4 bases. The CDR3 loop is CASSRTEGQGSTEAFF. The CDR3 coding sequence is TGTGCCAGTAGTAGGACGGAGGGACAGGGGAGCACTGAAGCTTTCTTT.

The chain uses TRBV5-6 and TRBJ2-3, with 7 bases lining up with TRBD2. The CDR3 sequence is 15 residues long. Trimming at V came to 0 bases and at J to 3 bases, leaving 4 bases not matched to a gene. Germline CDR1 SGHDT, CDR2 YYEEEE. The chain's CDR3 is CASSLGGGDTDTQYF. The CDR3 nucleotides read TGTGCCAGCAGCTTGGGCGGGGGAGATACAGATACGCAGTATTTT. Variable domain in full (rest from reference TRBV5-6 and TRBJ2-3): DAGVTQSPTHLIKTRGQQVTLRCSPKSGHDTVSWYQQALGQGPQFIFQYYEEEERQRGNFPDRFSGHQFPNYSSELNVNALLLGDSALYLCASSLGGGDTDTQYFGPGTRLTVL.

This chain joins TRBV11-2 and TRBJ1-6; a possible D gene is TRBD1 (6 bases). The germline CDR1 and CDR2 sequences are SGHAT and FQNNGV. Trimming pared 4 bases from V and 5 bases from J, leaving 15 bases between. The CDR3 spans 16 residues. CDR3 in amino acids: CASSSWRDINNSPLHF. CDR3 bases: TGTGCCAGCAGCTCTTGGAGGGACATTAATAATTCACCCCTCCACTTT.

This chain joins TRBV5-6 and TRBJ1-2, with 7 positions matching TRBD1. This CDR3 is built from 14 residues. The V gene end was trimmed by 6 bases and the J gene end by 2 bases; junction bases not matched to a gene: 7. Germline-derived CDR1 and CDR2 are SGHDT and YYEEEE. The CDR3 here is CASIQTDRNYGYTF. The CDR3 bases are TGTGCCAGCATTCAGACGGACAGGAACTATGGCTACACCTTC.

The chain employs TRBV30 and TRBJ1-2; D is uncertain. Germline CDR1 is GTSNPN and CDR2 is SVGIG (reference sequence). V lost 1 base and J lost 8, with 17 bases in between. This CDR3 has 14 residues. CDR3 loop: CAWSGKGTAGGYTF. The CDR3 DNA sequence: TGTGCCTGGAGTGGAAAGGGAACAGCCGGGGGCTACACCTTC.

The CDR3: CSASGTSGSGDEQFF. CDR3 nucleotide sequence: TGCAGTGCTAGTGGGACTAGCGGGAGTGGGGATGAGCAGTTCTTC. This chain links TRBV20-1 with TRBJ2-1; 14 nucleotides match TRBD2. The CDR3 totals 15 residues. The V gene's germline CDR1 is DFQATT and CDR2 SNEGSKA (reference sequence). Germline trimming cut 3 bases from V and 8 bases from J; bases unmatched to any gene: 6.

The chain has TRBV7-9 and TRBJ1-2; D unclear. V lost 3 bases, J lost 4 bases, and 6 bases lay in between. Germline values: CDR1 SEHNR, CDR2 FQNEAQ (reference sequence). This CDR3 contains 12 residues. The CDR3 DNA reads TGTGCCAGCAGCTTTGGCAGCTATGGCTACACCTTC. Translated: CASSFGSYGYTF.

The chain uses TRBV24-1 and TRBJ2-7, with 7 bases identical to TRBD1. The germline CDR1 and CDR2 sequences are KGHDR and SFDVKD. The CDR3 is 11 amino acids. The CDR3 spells CATSDLQTGLV. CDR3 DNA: TGTGCCACCAGTGATCTCCAGACAGGGCTCGTC.

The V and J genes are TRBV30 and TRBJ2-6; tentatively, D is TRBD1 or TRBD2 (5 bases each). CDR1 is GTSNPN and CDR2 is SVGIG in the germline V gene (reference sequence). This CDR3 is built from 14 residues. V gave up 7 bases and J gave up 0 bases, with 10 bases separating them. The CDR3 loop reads CASPGRSGANVLTF. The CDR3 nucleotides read TGTGCCTCCCCGGGGCGCTCTGGGGCCAACGTCCTGACTTTC.